This paragraph reports one T cell receptor (beta chain). Its antigen is still unknown. The CDR3 extends over 14 amino acids. The germline V gene has CDR1 SEHNR and CDR2 FQNEAQ (reference sequence). V shed 5 bases and J shed 5 bases, with 15 bases lying between them. These data originate in a study of T cell repertoires in ileal Crohn's disease. Study-level results: Mucosal expansions were suggested to be mainly CD8 T cells. Clonality above 26.8% at surgery always came with endoscopic recurrence.

The assay was immunoSEQ multiplex PCR, and TCRdb's table has in-frame clones only and misses some. Of 30,000 to 35,000 clones listed, roughly 77% are singletons. The clonotype was recovered from an adult with Crohn's disease. The sequenced sample was ileal tissue. This chain uses TRBV7-9 with TRBJ1-1; TRBD1 is a possible D gene (6 bases). The CDR3 DNA reads TGTGCCAGCAGCCCCACAGGGATGGCAACTGAAGCTTTCTTT. It encodes CASSPTGMATEAFF.